A single sample is the source of the 4 T cell receptor beta chains below, sequenced in a study of PD-L1 blockade in urothelial cancer. Time point described: pretreatment peripheral blood. Sequencing was performed with immunoSEQ multiplex PCR; in TCRdb, only in-frame clones are kept and a portion is missing. The sample includes 85,000 to 95,000 clones, nearly 90% of them seen just once. The material was PBMCs, obtained around atezolizumab (anti-PD-L1) treatment. The receptor set was obtained from a man in his 60s with urothelial cancer.

The rearrangement uses TRBV11-2 and TRBJ2-7; 8 positions match TRBD1. This CDR3 has 15 amino acids. V lost 1 base to trimming and J lost 6 bases; unmatched junction nucleotides: 8. The V gene's germline CDR1 is SGHAT and CDR2 FQNNGV. The CDR3 region has the DNA TGTGCCAGCAGCTTAGGTTCAGGGGGCGACGGCGAGCAGTACTTC. Encoded protein: CASSLGSGGDGEQYF.

J is TRBJ2-7 and V is TRBV5-1; TRBD2 aligns across 11 bases. The trim removed 4 bases at V and 6 bases at J, leaving 12 bases unmatched. CDR3 length: 16 residues. CDR1 and CDR2 (germline): SGHRS, YFSETQ. The DNA of the CDR3 is TGCGCCAGCAGCCAGCAGACTAGCGGGACGCTAAGCGAGCAGTACTTC. Its protein product is CASSQQTSGTLSEQYF. The whole variable domain, filled in from reference TRBV5-1 and TRBJ2-7, reads KAGVTQTPRYLIKTRGQQVTLSCSPISGHRSVSWYQQTPGQGLQFLFEYFSETQRNKGNFPGRFSGRQFSNSRSEMNVSTLELGDSALYLCASSQQTSGTLSEQYFGPGTRLTVT.

The chain carries TRBV30 and TRBJ2-1; D possibly corresponds to TRBD2 (5 bases). V was cut by 4 bases and J by 6 bases, with 13 bases left in between. CDR1 GTSNPN and CDR2 SVGIG come from the germline V gene (reference sequence). The CDR3 extends over 13 amino acids. The CDR3 nucleotides read TGTGCCTGGACCATCCCGGAGGTCAATGAGCAGTTCTTC. It codes for CAWTIPEVNEQFF.

This chain connects TRBV27 to TRBJ2-7; the match to TRBD1 covers 12 bases. Germline V lookup: CDR1 MNHEY, CDR2 SMNVEV (reference sequence). The CDR3 runs to 15 residues. J gave up 4 bases and V 8 bases, and 9 bases lay outside the gene matches. CDR3 loop: CASFGGQGAYYEQYF. The CDR3 coding sequence is TGTGCCAGCTTTGGGGGACAGGGGGCTTATTACGAGCAGTACTTC.